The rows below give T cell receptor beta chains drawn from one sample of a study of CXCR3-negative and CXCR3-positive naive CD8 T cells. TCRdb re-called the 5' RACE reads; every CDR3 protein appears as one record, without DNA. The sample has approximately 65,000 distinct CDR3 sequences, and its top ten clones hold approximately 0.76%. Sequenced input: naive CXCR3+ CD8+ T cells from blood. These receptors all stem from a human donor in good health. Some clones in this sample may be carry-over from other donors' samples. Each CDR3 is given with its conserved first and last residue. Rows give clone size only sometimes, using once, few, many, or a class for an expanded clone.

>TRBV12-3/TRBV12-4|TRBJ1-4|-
CASSASRIRGRDEKLFF
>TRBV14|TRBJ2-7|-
CASSQDGGAPTYEQYF
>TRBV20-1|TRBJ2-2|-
CSANRLAGDPVGTGELFF
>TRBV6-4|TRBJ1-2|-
CASSDSTGTGYTF
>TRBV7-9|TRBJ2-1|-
CASISPRGFDEQFF
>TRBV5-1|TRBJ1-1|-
CASSLEGSTEAFF
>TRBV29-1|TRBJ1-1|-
CSVVGPRGTEAFF
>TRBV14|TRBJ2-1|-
CASSGEVQGWTAEQFF
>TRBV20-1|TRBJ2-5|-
CSARVLRGGSQETQYF
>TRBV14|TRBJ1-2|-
CASSSRTAGDTSPNYGYTF
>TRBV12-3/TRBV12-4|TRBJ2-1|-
CASSGTGEAGNEQFF
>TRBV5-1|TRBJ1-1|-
CASSFGQGANTEAFF
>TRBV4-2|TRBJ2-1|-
CASSQEAGGPDEQFF
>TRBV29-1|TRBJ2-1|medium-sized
CSVEGTGQGPFF
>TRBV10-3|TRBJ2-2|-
CAIGAGATGELFF
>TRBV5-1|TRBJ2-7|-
CASSYGTAEAYEQYF
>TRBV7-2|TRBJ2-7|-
CASLTGVSYEQYF
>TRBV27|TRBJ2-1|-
CAPLRKHGPWSEQFF
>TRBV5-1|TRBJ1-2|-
CASSPEGVDGYTF
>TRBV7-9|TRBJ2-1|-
CASIRPGGLSPPNEQFF
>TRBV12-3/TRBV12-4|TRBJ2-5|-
CASRSGTALGETQYF
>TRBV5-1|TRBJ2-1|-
CASSQDRGLSNEQFF
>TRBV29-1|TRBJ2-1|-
CSVGDRLAGGPGSPYNEQFF
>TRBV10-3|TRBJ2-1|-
CAIRGSGGWNEQFF
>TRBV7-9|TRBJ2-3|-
CASSLVAGWGTDTQYF
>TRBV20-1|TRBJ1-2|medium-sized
CSARPLTGINYGYTF
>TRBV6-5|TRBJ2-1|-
CASSYGGIGGAPYNEQFF
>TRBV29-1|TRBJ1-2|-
CSVDFPQGDGYTF
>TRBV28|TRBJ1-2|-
CASSSGNAVYGYTF
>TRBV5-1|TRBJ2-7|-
CASAVSLGQGILGGYEQYF
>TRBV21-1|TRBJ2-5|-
CASFFGGTKETQYF
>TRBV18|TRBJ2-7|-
CASSPQDSTPEAYEQYF
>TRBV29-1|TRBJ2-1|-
CSVGEGNEQFF
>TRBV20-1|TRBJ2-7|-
CSARESGGSTYEQYF
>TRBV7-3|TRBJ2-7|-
CASSLKGADEQYF
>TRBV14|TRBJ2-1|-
CASSLSGSSAWNEQFF
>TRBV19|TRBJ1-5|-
CASSYSNQPQHF
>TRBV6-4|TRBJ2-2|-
CASSENSGENTGELFF
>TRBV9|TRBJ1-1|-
CASSATGTGQDEAFF
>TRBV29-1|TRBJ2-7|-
CSAEDPGQGVYEQYF
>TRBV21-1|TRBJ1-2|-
CASSKVSHRKDYGYTF
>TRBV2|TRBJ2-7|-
CASSHKGQLSFYEQYF
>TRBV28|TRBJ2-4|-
CASSVLGKNIQYF
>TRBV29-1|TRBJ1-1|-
CSVSGEDTEAFF
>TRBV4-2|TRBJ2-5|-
CASSQGPSGGPVETQYF
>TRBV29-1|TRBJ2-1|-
CSVVRGDNEQFF